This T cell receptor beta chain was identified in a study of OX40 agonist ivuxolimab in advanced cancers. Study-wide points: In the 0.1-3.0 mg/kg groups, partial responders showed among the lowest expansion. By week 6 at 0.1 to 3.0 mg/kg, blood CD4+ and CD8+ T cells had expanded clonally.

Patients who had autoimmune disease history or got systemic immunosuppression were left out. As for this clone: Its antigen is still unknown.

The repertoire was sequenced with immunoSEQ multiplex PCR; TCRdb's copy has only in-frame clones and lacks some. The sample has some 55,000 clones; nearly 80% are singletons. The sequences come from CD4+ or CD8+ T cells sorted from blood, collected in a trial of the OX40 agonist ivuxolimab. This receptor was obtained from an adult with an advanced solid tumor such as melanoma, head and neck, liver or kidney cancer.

CDR3 sequence (DNA): TGTGCCAGCAGCTTGGACAGTCCGAATCAGCCCCAGCATTTT. This encodes CASSLDSPNQPQHF. The V gene is TRBV7-9, the J gene TRBJ1-5; D is possibly TRBD1 (6 bases). V was trimmed by 3 bases and J by 4 bases, leaving 10 bases between them. This CDR3 comprises 14 residues. Germline loops: CDR1 SEHNR, CDR2 FQNEAQ (reference sequence).